Here is one T cell receptor beta chain with its context. This sample was included in a study of CDR3 diversity in severe acne. MiXCR, run by TCRdb on the PCR reads, gives a single entry per CDR3 protein. The sample records roughly 79,000 distinct CDR3 sequences, around 50% being singletons. The V gene's germline CDR1 is SGHVS and CDR2 FNYEAQ. CDR3 length equals 13 residues. Trimming removed 5 bases from V and 6 bases from J, with 11 bases in between. Sequencing input: blood. V is TRBV7-6 and J is TRBJ1-5; D is unclear. The TCR originated in a male donor with severe acne vulgaris. The DNA for the CDR3 is TGTGCCAGCAGCCGGGCGGGAAGTCAGCCCCAGCATTTT. Protein product: CASSRAGSQPQHF.